This record covers a single TCR beta chain. Germline CDR1 is SGHVS and CDR2 is FNYEAQ. V dropped 6 bases and J dropped 6; count of bases not matched to a gene: 5. This CDR3 spans 13 amino acids. Clones were read by immunoSEQ multiplex PCR, and TCRdb kept only the in-frame ones, dropping some. Among 35,000 to 40,000 clones listed, about 92% were seen once. This entry is derived from a study of T cell changes during pregnancy in multiple sclerosis. This specimen was CD8+ T cells from peripheral blood mononuclear cells, taken in the third trimester of pregnancy. This chain joins TRBV7-6 and TRBJ2-1; 7 positions match TRBD1. This receptor was obtained from a female donor with multiple sclerosis, enrolled in a pregnancy study. The CDR3 DNA is TGTGCCAGCAGTGGACCAGGGGGCAATGAGCAGTTCTTC. Its protein is CASSGPGGNEQFF.